The 17 T cell receptor beta chains reported below all come from one sample, sequenced in a study of PD-1 blockade in classical Hodgkin lymphoma. All patients relapsed after autologous stem cell transplantation, and brentuximab vedotin exposure varied. The method was immunoSEQ multiplex PCR; TCRdb's version includes in-frame clones alone and lacks a portion of them. The repertoire holds some 13,000 clones, with more than 85% as singletons. The sample in question was peripheral blood mononuclear cells (PBMCs), obtained at baseline. The receptor set was obtained from a human donor with classical Hodgkin lymphoma.

The V and J genes are TRBV28 and TRBJ1-5; D uncertain. Germline assignment: CDR1 MDHEN and CDR2 SYDVKM. This CDR3 has 13 residues. Trimming left V 6 bases short and J 6 bases short, with 12 bases between. The CDR3 region is CASRSGPTQPQHF. As DNA, the CDR3 is TGTGCCAGCAGGTCAGGTCCTACTCAGCCCCAGCATTTT.

The chain recombines TRBV29-1 with TRBJ2-2; tentatively, D is TRBD2 (6 bases). CDR1 and CDR2 (germline): SQVTM, ANQGSEA. The CDR3 extends over 15 amino acids. V was pared by 0 bases and J by 6 bases, with 14 bases between. The CDR3 loop is CSVEDVRWGAGELFF. The DNA for the CDR3 is TGCAGCGTTGAAGACGTCAGATGGGGGGCCGGGGAGCTGTTTTTT.

The J gene is TRBJ1-1, the V gene TRBV2, with a possible D match to TRBD1 (6 bases). With 6 bases removed from V and 1 base from J, the gap between germline ends came to 12 bases. Germline CDR1 is SNHLY and CDR2 is FYNNEI. The CDR3 consists of 14 residues. CDR3 in DNA: TGTGCCAGCAGGGAATCAGGGGCGAACACTGAAGCTTTCTTT. Translating it yields CASRESGANTEAFF.

V and J are TRBV11-2 and TRBJ2-1; 12 positions match TRBD2. Germline V CDR1 and CDR2: SGHAT, FQNNGV. Trimming at V came to 5 bases and at J to 4 bases, leaving 9 bases not matched to a gene. The CDR3 consists of 17 residues. The CDR3 here is CASSQSSGGDPYNEQFF. The CDR3 nucleotides are TGTGCCAGCAGCCAGTCTAGCGGGGGGGATCCATACAATGAGCAGTTCTTC.

The V call is TRBV18, the J call TRBJ2-6, with no clear D. V was trimmed by 3 bases and J by 0 bases, leaving 12 bases between them. Germline lookup yields CDR1 KGHSH and CDR2 LQKENI. The CDR3 runs 17 residues. This chain's CDR3 is CASSPLRSLSGANVLTF. The CDR3 DNA is TGTGCCAGCTCACCCCTTAGGAGCCTCTCTGGGGCCAACGTCCTGACTTTC.

CDR3 nucleotide sequence: TGTGCCAGCAGTTACCGTCGCGATAGGGAGACCCAGTACTTC. Its protein product is CASSYRRDRETQYF. The rearrangement uses TRBV7-9 and TRBJ2-5; D not resolved. Trimming cost V 6 bases and J 5 bases, with 16 bases left between them. The CDR3 is 14 residues long. In germline, CDR1 is SEHNR, CDR2 FQNEAQ (reference sequence). The variable domain in full, with the rest retrieved from reference TRBV7-9 and TRBJ2-5, is DTGVSQNPRHKITKRGQNVTFRCDPISEHNRLYWYRQTLGQGPEFLTYFQNEAQLEKSRLLSDRFSAERPKGSFSTLEIQRTEQGDSAMYLCASSYRRDRETQYFGPGTRLLVL.

Details on this clone: Other DNA sequences in this specimen translate into the identical CDR3. The chain couples TRBV27 to TRBJ2-7; D ambiguous. The CDR3 is 12 residues long. Per germline, CDR1 MNHEY and CDR2 SMNVEV (reference sequence). Trimming pared 0 bases from V and 4 bases from J, leaving 4 bases between. The CDR3 reads CASSLSGYEQYF. The DNA for the CDR3 is TGTGCCAGCAGTTTATCGGGATACGAGCAGTACTTC.

In nucleotides, the CDR3 is TGTGCCAGCAGCCCGACTAGCGGGGGCTGGAATGAGCAGTTCTTC. The encoded protein is CASSPTSGGWNEQFF. The J gene is TRBJ2-1, the V gene TRBV7-3; TRBD2 aligns across 12 bases. The J segment lost 7 bases and the V segment lost 5 bases, leaving 6 bases of the junction unmatched. Germline CDR1 is SGHTA and CDR2 is FQGTGA. The CDR3 runs to 15 residues.

The V gene is TRBV7-9, the J gene TRBJ2-5; weak D call: TRBD2 (6 bases). The CDR3 consists of 14 residues. Germline V CDR1 and CDR2: SEHNR, FQNEAQ (reference sequence). V lost 4 bases and J 7 bases, leaving 16 bases between the germline ends. CDR3 nucleotide sequence: TGTGCCAGCAGCTATTGGGGACTTCACGGGACCCAGTACTTC. Translated, it gives CASSYWGLHGTQYF.

This clone was found a few times. This sequence joins TRBV6-5 and TRBJ2-7; D possibly matches TRBD1 or TRBD2 (5 bases each). This CDR3 comprises 15 residues. The V end lost 6 bases, the J end lost 0 bases, and 15 bases lay between the germline ends. Germline assignment: CDR1 MNHEY and CDR2 SVGAGI. The CDR3: CASSLRDGFSYEQYF. As DNA, the CDR3 is TGTGCCAGCAGCCTCCGGGACGGGTTCTCCTACGAGCAGTACTTC.

Written as DNA, the CDR3 is TGTGCCTGGAGTGTACTCCGGACAAATGAAAAACTGTTTTTT. It specifies CAWSVLRTNEKLFF. The chain couples TRBV30 to TRBJ1-4, with D possibly TRBD1 on 5 matching bases. CDR1 is GTSNPN and CDR2 is SVGIG in the germline V gene (reference sequence). CDR3 length: 14 amino acids. Trimming cost V 0 bases and J 5 bases, with 10 bases left between them.

The chain links TRBV7-9 to TRBJ1-3; 8 nucleotides match TRBD1. The germline CDR1 and CDR2 sequences are SEHNR and FQNEAQ (reference sequence). The J segment lost 0 bases and the V segment lost 11 bases, leaving 9 bases of the junction unmatched. The CDR3 is made up of 15 amino acids. CDR3 residues: CAGGQGADSGNTIYF. In DNA, the CDR3 is TGTGCCGGCGGACAGGGAGCCGACTCTGGAAACACCATATATTTT.

The chain has TRBV5-1 and TRBJ1-2; 8 positions match TRBD1. V dropped 7 bases and J dropped 4; count of bases not matched to a gene: 6. The CDR3 sequence is 13 residues long. The germline gives CDR1 SGHRS, CDR2 YFSETQ. The CDR3 region is CASGDRIGYGYTF. Written as DNA, the CDR3 is TGCGCCAGCGGGGACAGGATAGGCTATGGCTACACCTTC.

The chain couples TRBV6-6 to TRBJ1-1; D unclear. Trimming pared 7 bases from V and 6 bases from J, leaving 9 bases between. CDR1 is MNHNY, CDR2 SVGAGI, per germline (reference sequence). The CDR3 length is 11 residues. In DNA, the CDR3 is TGTGCCAGCAAGCTGAGTTCTGAAGCTTTCTTT. Amino acid sequence: CASKLSSEAFF.

J is TRBJ1-1 and V is TRBV5-6; D remains unclear. CDR3 length equals 13 residues. Per germline, CDR1 SGHDT and CDR2 YYEEEE. Trimming cost V 6 bases and J 8 bases, with 17 bases left between them. CDR3 residues: CASTLGTRLEAFF. In DNA, the CDR3 is TGTGCCAGCACCTTAGGAACCCGCTTAGAAGCTTTCTTT.

The chain is built from TRBV5-1 and TRBJ2-3; TRBD2 agrees at 8 bases. In germline, CDR1 is SGHRS, CDR2 YFSETQ. V lost 4 bases and J lost 5; bases outside the gene matches: 9. The CDR3 spans 15 residues. DNA of the CDR3: TGCGCCAGCAGCACTACGGGGGGGCCTGGAGATACGCAGTATTTT. Its protein product is CASSTTGGPGDTQYF. Variable domain in full (rest from reference TRBV5-1 and TRBJ2-3): KAGVTQTPRYLIKTRGQQVTLSCSPISGHRSVSWYQQTPGQGLQFLFEYFSETQRNKGNFPGRFSGRQFSNSRSEMNVSTLELGDSALYLCASSTTGGPGDTQYFGPGTRLTVL.

The J gene is TRBJ1-1, the V gene TRBV5-1, with D maybe TRBD1 (5 bases). This CDR3 region has 14 residues. The V and J ends lost 6 bases and 0 bases respectively, with 12 bases between them. CDR1 and CDR2 from the germline V gene are SGHRS and YFSETQ. In DNA form, the CDR3 reads TGCGCCAGCAAGGAGGGGCCCATGAACACTGAAGCTTTCTTT. Amino acids: CASKEGPMNTEAFF.